Each of the 21 T cell receptor beta chains below was sequenced from the same sample in a study of identical twins. Via MiXCR, TCRdb re-called the 5' RACE reads, giving one row per CDR3 protein. The sample holds around 570,000 distinct CDR3 sequences; 9% to 10% are singletons and the top ten take around 3%. The sample also formed part of further work on yellow fever vaccine responses in identical twins.

Material: PBMCs. The receptors stem from a young woman in good health.

This clonotype turned up a few times. The V gene is TRBV4-1, the J gene TRBJ1-1, with D hard to call. V was trimmed by 0 bases and J by 7 bases, leaving 12 bases between them. The CDR3 contains 14 residues. In germline, CDR1 is MGHRA, CDR2 YSYEKL. The CDR3 loop reads CASSQDESGREAFF. As DNA, the CDR3 is TGCGCCAGCAGCCAAGACGAATCTGGGCGTGAAGCTTTCTTT.

This clonotype showed up many times. V usage is TRBV20-1 and J usage is TRBJ2-4; D is possibly TRBD1 (6 bases). The V and J ends lost 3 bases and 2 bases respectively, with 8 bases between them. CDR3 length: 13 residues. The V gene's germline CDR1 is DFQATT and CDR2 SNEGSKA (reference sequence). The CDR3 coding sequence is TGCAGTGCTAGGGACAGACCCAAAAACATTCAGTACTTC. Its translation is CSARDRPKNIQYF.

This sequence joins TRBV5-1 and TRBJ2-7; a weak D match, TRBD1 (6 bases). This CDR3 is built from 15 residues. In germline, CDR1 is SGHRS, CDR2 YFSETQ. V lost 4 bases, J lost 7 bases, and 21 bases lay in between. The chain's CDR3 is CASSNPGVRLGEQYF. The CDR3 nucleotides read TGCGCCAGCAGCAACCCAGGGGTCCGCCTGGGGGAGCAGTACTTC.

This clonotype showed up just a few times. V is TRBV10-2 and J is TRBJ1-2; 8 nucleotides align to TRBD1. Germline trimming cut 8 bases from V and 6 bases from J; bases unmatched to any gene: 14. CDR1 is WSHSY and CDR2 is SAAADI in the germline V gene. The CDR3 is 15 residues long. CDR3 protein: CASWVGQAGKDGYTF. The DNA for the CDR3 is TGCGCCAGCTGGGTGGGACAGGCTGGTAAAGATGGCTACACCTTC.

This chain links TRBV9 with TRBJ1-1; D gene unclear. Germline V gene lookup returns CDR1 SGDLS and CDR2 YYNGEE. The CDR3 loop spans 15 amino acids. Between the trimmed V and J ends, which lost 0 bases and 5 bases, there was a span of 14 bases. CDR3 sequence reads: CASSVDGFQITEAFF. The CDR3 DNA is TGTGCCAGCAGCGTAGACGGGTTTCAAATAACTGAAGCTTTCTTT.

This clonotype was counted many times. V gene TRBV20-1 combines with J gene TRBJ2-3; no definite D call. The CDR3 consists of 19 residues. The germline gives CDR1 DFQATT, CDR2 SNEGSKA (reference sequence). V lost 5 bases and J 1 base, leaving 28 bases between the germline ends. The CDR3 loop is CSAEPLASPLRLGTDTQYF. The CDR3 DNA reads as TGCAGTGCTGAACCCCTGGCGAGCCCTCTAAGGCTCGGCACAGATACGCAGTATTTT.

This clonotype was detected a few times. Given a much more abundant clone one base away, this may be a read error. CDR3 coding DNA: TGCTGTGCTAGAGGGACGGCGACTAGCGGGTTCCAAGAGACCCAGTACTTC. Translating it yields CCARGTATSGFQETQYF. This sequence joins TRBV20-1 and TRBJ2-5; TRBD2 agrees at 10 bases. The CDR3 covers 17 residues. Germline V gene lookup returns CDR1 DFQATT and CDR2 SNEGSKA (reference sequence).

The chain couples TRBV10-2 to TRBJ1-2; D remains unclear. Trimming shortened V by 2 bases and J by 4 bases, and 17 bases separated the two germline ends. The CDR3 has 16 residues. The germline V gene encodes CDR1 WSHSY and CDR2 SAAADI. The CDR3 here is CASSENLEGGGYGYTF. The DNA of the CDR3 is TGCGCCAGCAGTGAGAATTTGGAGGGCGGAGGCTATGGCTACACCTTC.

This chain uses TRBV5-1 with TRBJ2-3; D gene uncertain. CDR3 length equals 14 residues. V was trimmed by 4 bases and J by 0 bases, leaving 9 bases between them. CDR1 SGHRS and CDR2 YFSETQ come from the germline V gene. The CDR3 nucleotides read TGCGCCAGCAGCCACATCGCTAGCACAGATACGCAGTATTTT. This sequence encodes CASSHIASTDTQYF.

This clonotype was observed a few times. The rearrangement uses TRBV7-9 and TRBJ2-1; 7 nucleotides match TRBD1. Germline V gene sequence: CDR1 SEHNR, CDR2 FQNEAQ (reference sequence). This CDR3 contains 15 residues. V trimming: 5 bases; J trimming: 5 bases; junction bases outside the gene matches: 9. In nucleotides, the CDR3 is TGTGCCAGCAGCCATGACAGGGATTTGGACAATGAGCAGTTCTTC. It encodes CASSHDRDLDNEQFF.

The sample holds many counts of this clonotype. The chain is built from TRBV6-1 and TRBJ1-1; TRBD1 might be the D (5 bases). Trimming pared 7 bases from V and 13 bases from J, leaving 25 bases between. Germline lookup yields CDR1 MNHNS and CDR2 SASEGT. CDR3 length: 14 residues. The CDR3 protein is CASTTGTELSWCFF. CDR3 coding DNA: TGTGCCAGCACAACCGGGACCGAGTTGAGCTGGTGTTTCTTT.

This clonotype appeared many times. This sequence joins TRBV6-2 or TRBV6-3 and TRBJ2-3; D gene unclear. Between the trimmed V and J ends, which lost 0 bases and 5 bases, there was a span of 9 bases. CDR1 is MNHEY and CDR2 is SVGEGT in the germline V gene. CDR3 length: 14 amino acids. The CDR3: CASSYSGPGDTQYF. The CDR3 DNA follows: TGTGCCAGCAGTTACTCGGGTCCCGGAGATACGCAGTATTTT.

The chain recombines TRBV5-1 with TRBJ2-5; 9 positions match TRBD2. J was trimmed by 2 bases and V by 0 bases; bases with no gene match: 8. This CDR3 is built from 17 residues. Per germline, CDR1 SGHRS and CDR2 YFSETQ. CDR3 bases: TGCGCCAGCAGCTTGGCCCGGCCTAGCGGGGCGCAAGAGACCCAGTACTTC. It is translated as CASSLARPSGAQETQYF.

The CDR3 nucleotides are TGTGCCAGCAGTTCGGAAGATACAGTGATCTACGAGCAGTACTTC. As protein: CASSSEDTVIYEQYF. The chain couples TRBV6-2 or TRBV6-3 to TRBJ2-7; no definite D call. Germline lookup yields CDR1 MNHEY and CDR2 SVGEGT. V lost 4 bases and J lost 3, with 16 bases in between. The CDR3 is 15 residues long.

This clonotype was counted only a few times. V gene TRBV28 combines with J gene TRBJ1-1, with a possible D match to TRBD1 (6 bases). The CDR3 runs to 16 residues. V was shortened by 6 bases and J by 2 bases, with 19 bases between the two germline ends. CDR1 and CDR2 from the germline V gene are MDHEN and SYDVKM. CDR3 nucleotides: TGTGCCAGCAGACTCGACAGGACCTTGGGAAACACTGAAGCTTTCTTT. It encodes CASRLDRTLGNTEAFF.

At least ten counts were recorded for this clonotype. The chain combines TRBV29-1 with TRBJ2-1; 10 nucleotides match TRBD2. Germline CDR1 and CDR2: SQVTM and ANQGSEA. Trimming took 4 bases from V and 5 from J; bases not matched to a gene: 5. CDR3 length: 14 residues. The CDR3 coding sequence is TGCAGCGTTGTTGAGCGGGGGGGAAACAATGAGCAGTTCTTC. Its protein product is CSVVERGGNNEQFF.

The sample holds a few counts of this clonotype. The chain joins TRBV10-3 to TRBJ2-3; TRBD2 agrees at 15 bases. The CDR3 totals 16 residues. Unmatched junction bases numbered 4, after V lost 4 bases and J lost 5 bases. The germline CDR1 and CDR2 sequences are ENHRY and SYGVKD. CDR3 loop: CAISGGLAGGEDTQYF. The CDR3 nucleotides read TGTGCCATCAGTGGCGGACTAGCGGGGGGGGAAGATACGCAGTATTTT.

The gene calls are TRBV27 and TRBJ2-3, with D perhaps matching TRBD2 (7 bases). Germline V gene sequence: CDR1 MNHEY, CDR2 SMNVEV (reference sequence). Between the trimmed V and J ends, which lost 7 bases and 0 bases, there was a span of 17 bases. The CDR3 runs to 16 residues. The CDR3 bases are TGTGCCAGCACCAATAGGGGGGGCTCGAGCACAGATACGCAGTATTTT. It codes for CASTNRGGSSTDTQYF.

This clonotype has a count of ten or more. The chain couples TRBV12-3 or TRBV12-4 to TRBJ2-2; D is perhaps TRBD1 (5 bases). The CDR3 is made up of 14 amino acids. Trimming took off 5 bases at V and 5 bases at J, with 12 bases between the two ends. DNA of the CDR3: TGTGCCAGCAGTCAGGGTTTTGCAACCGGGGAGCTGTTTTTT. This gives the protein CASSQGFATGELFF.

The chain links TRBV4-3 to TRBJ2-6; perhaps TRBD2 as D (5 bases). The germline V and J ends were trimmed by 0 bases and 9 bases, with 18 bases remaining between them. CDR1 is LGHNA and CDR2 is YSLEER in the germline V gene. The CDR3 length is 17 residues. CDR3 coding DNA: TGCGCCAGCAGCCAAGATTTCGCCGGGCTACGGGACAACGTCCTGACTTTC. The encoded protein is CASSQDFAGLRDNVLTF.

The table lists this clonotype with a few counts. This sequence joins TRBV5-1 and TRBJ2-1; tentatively, D is TRBD2 (5 bases). This CDR3 contains 14 residues. With 6 bases removed from V and 0 bases from J, the gap between germline ends came to 10 bases. Germline CDR1 and CDR2: SGHRS and YFSETQ. CDR3 protein: CASTGLSSYNEQFF. As DNA, the CDR3 is TGCGCCAGCACGGGATTGAGCTCCTACAATGAGCAGTTCTTC.